The 11 T cell receptor beta chains below all came from one sample that was sequenced in a study of CD8 T cells in ankylosing spondylitis. TCRdb fed the 5' RACE reads into MiXCR, producing one record per CDR3 protein. Here the sample spans a few hundred thousand distinct CDR3 sequences, 15% to 20% being singletons. Their recognized antigens are unknown. Study-wide findings and caveats: Several highly homologous variants made up a TCR beta motif, and this motif appeared characteristic of ankylosing spondylitis blood.

The sequenced sample was blood, either unsorted or a sorted T cell fraction (not recorded which). The origin of the receptors is a male donor with ankylosing spondylitis.

In its sample, this clonotype was seen a few times. This chain uses TRBV7-9 with TRBJ1-1; no reliable D call. This CDR3 region has 12 residues. Germline CDR1 SEHNR, CDR2 FQNEAQ (reference sequence). The germline V and J ends were trimmed by 4 bases and 8 bases, with 11 bases remaining between them. CDR3 loop: CASSSPPGEAFF. The CDR3 coding sequence is TGTGCCAGCAGCTCTCCACCCGGGGAAGCTTTCTTT.

In its sample, this clonotype was seen once. The chain carries TRBV19 and TRBJ2-2; TRBD2 agrees at 8 bases. The CDR3 sequence is 16 residues long. The V gene end was trimmed by 9 bases and the J gene end by 0 bases; junction bases not matched to a gene: 9. CDR1 LNHDA and CDR2 SQIVND come from the germline V gene (reference sequence). DNA for the CDR3: TGTGCCAGAGTCCACGGGGGGGCCCCGAACACCGGGGAGCTGTTTTTT. It codes for CARVHGGAPNTGELFF.

This clonotype came up a few times. V usage is TRBV10-3 and J usage is TRBJ2-1, with 9 positions matching TRBD1. Trimming cost V 11 bases and J 7 bases; bases outside gene matches: 15. Germline V gene data show CDR1 as ENHRY and CDR2 as SYGVKD. The CDR3 is 15 amino acids. The CDR3 nucleotides are TGTGCCGTCAAGGACAGGGGATCCTGGGGTAATGAGCAGTTCTTC. Translating it yields CAVKDRGSWGNEQFF.

This clonotype was counted only a few times. V gene TRBV29-1 combines with J gene TRBJ2-7, with D uncertain. Germline assignment: CDR1 SQVTM and CDR2 ANQGSEA. V shed 3 bases and J shed 6 bases, with 6 bases lying between them. This CDR3 spans 10 amino acids. The CDR3 DNA is TGCAGCGTTGATTCAGGCGAGCAGTACTTC. It encodes CSVDSGEQYF.

The J gene is TRBJ1-2, the V gene TRBV13; perhaps TRBD1 as D (5 bases). Germline V CDR1 and CDR2: PRHDT, FYEKMQ (reference sequence). With 4 bases removed from V and 0 bases from J, the gap between germline ends came to 9 bases. The CDR3 is made up of 14 amino acids. In DNA form, the CDR3 reads TGTGCCAGCAGCTCCAGGGACTCTAACTATGGCTACACCTTC. Residues: CASSSRDSNYGYTF.

CDR3 loop: CASSPLLAGERYNSPLHF. The CDR3 DNA follows: TGTGCCAGCAGTCCCCTGCTCGCGGGGGAGAGGTATAATTCACCCCTCCACTTT. This chain uses TRBV6-1 with TRBJ1-6, with D perhaps TRBD1 (5 bases). The V gene's germline CDR1 is MNHNS and CDR2 SASEGT. Between the trimmed V and J ends, which lost 5 bases and 4 bases, there was a span of 21 bases. This CDR3 has 18 amino acids.

This clonotype appeared once. The rearrangement uses TRBV12-3 or TRBV12-4 and TRBJ1-2; a possible D gene is TRBD1 (5 bases). V was cut by 5 bases and J by 6 bases, with 7 bases left in between. This CDR3 has 11 amino acids. CDR3 nucleotides: TGTGCCAGCAGTCAGGGTGATGGCTACACCTTC. Protein: CASSQGDGYTF.

The chain joins TRBV6-2 or TRBV6-3 to TRBJ2-2; 9 bases are a match to TRBD1. The CDR3 is made up of 17 amino acids. Trimming took 4 bases from V and 4 from J; bases not matched to a gene: 10. Germline values: CDR1 MNHEY, CDR2 SVGEGT. The DNA of the CDR3 is TGTGCCAGCAGTTCCTCTCGGGACAGGGACTTCACCGGGGAGCTGTTTTTT. Amino acid sequence: CASSSSRDRDFTGELFF.

Written as DNA, the CDR3 is TGCAGTGCTAGAGGGGGGACGGCATACTACGAGCAGTACTTC. Encoded protein: CSARGGTAYYEQYF. The chain carries TRBV20-1 and TRBJ2-7; possibly TRBD1 or TRBD2 for D (5 bases each). V lost 1 base, J lost 3 bases, and 13 bases lay in between. The CDR3 length is 14 residues. Germline V gene lookup returns CDR1 DFQATT and CDR2 SNEGSKA (reference sequence).

There are a few counts of this clonotype. The chain combines TRBV4-3 with TRBJ2-3; 13 nucleotides agree with TRBD2. The germline CDR1 and CDR2 sequences are LGHNA and YSLEER. The CDR3 is made up of 16 amino acids. J gave up 2 bases and V 4 bases, and 3 bases lay outside the gene matches. CDR3 DNA: TGCGCCAGCAGCCCCGGGACTAGCGGGACCACAGATACGCAGTATTTT. Encoded protein: CASSPGTSGTTDTQYF.

This clonotype was observed a few times. The genes are TRBV27 and TRBJ1-4, with unresolved D. The germline gives CDR1 MNHEY, CDR2 SMNVEV (reference sequence). CDR3 length equals 15 residues. Between the trimmed V and J ends, which lost 3 bases and 7 bases, there was a span of 15 bases. CDR3 sequence (DNA): TGTGCCAGCAGTTTCTATGGGTCACCGGGTGAAAAACTGTTTTTT. The encoded protein is CASSFYGSPGEKLFF. Supplemented by reference TRBV27 and TRBJ1-4, the full variable domain reads EAQVTQNPRYLITVTGKKLTVTCSQNMNHEYMSWYRQDPGLGLRQIYYSMNVEVTDKGDVPEGYKVSRKEKRNFPLILESPSPNQTSLYFCASSFYGSPGEKLFFGSGTQLSVL.